The TCR beta chain under discussion was sequenced for a study of blood T cell repertoires in COVID-19. Study summary: Sites in the United States, Italy and Spain provided acute and convalescent COVID-19 samples. In each case, the material was cDNA or gDNA derived from T cells, B-cell-depleted T cells, or PBMCs.

This clone is a singleton in its sample. Original handling: Estimated nucleated cell counts came from reference gene primer amplification. TCRdb's copy holds only in-frame clones and misses some; the assay was immunoSEQ multiplex PCR. V, J and clone size derive from that table, while D and trimming were established from the DNA sequence. This sample has more than 85,000 clones, with around 80% found just once. The CDR3 length is 16 residues. The ends lost 5 bases at V and 1 base at J; junction bases unmatched: 7. Germline V lookup: CDR1 MNHEY, CDR2 SVGEGT. The TCR sequence derives from a human donor in a cohort sampled during active or convalescent COVID-19. The chain is built from TRBV6-2 or TRBV6-3 and TRBJ1-5, with 8 bases lining up with TRBD1. Source material: peripheral blood. CDR3 coding DNA: TGTGCCAGCAGTGGACGGACAGGGCGGAGCAATCAGCCCCAGCATTTT. Residues: CASSGRTGRSNQPQHF.